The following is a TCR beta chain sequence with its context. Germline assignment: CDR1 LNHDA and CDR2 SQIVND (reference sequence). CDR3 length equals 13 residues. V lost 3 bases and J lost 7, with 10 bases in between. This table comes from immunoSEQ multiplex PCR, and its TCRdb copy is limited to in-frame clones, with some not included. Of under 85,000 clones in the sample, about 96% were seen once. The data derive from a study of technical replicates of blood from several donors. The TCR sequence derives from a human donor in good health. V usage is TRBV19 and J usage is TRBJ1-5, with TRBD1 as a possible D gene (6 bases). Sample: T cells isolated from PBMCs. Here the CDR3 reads CASSILQGQPQHF. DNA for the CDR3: TGTGCCAGTAGTATTTTACAGGGCCAGCCCCAGCATTTT.